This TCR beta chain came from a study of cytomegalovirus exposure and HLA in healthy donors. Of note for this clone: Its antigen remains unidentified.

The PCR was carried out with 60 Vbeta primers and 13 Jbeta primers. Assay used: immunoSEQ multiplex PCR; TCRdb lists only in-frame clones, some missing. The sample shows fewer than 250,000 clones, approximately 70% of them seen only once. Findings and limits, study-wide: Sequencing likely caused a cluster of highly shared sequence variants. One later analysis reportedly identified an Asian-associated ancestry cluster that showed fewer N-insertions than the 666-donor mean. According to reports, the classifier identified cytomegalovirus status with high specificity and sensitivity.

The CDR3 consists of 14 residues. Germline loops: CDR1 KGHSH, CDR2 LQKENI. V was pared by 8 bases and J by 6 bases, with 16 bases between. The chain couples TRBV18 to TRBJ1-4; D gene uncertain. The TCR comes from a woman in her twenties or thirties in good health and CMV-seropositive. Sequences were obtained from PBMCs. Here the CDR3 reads CASPPRPGDEKLFF. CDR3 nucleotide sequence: TGTGCCAGCCCCCCGCGCCCCGGGGATGAAAAACTGTTTTTT.